A single sample gave rise to the 6 T cell receptor beta chains below, sequenced in a study of T-cell memory formation after mild COVID-19. Using its own MiXCR run on the 5' RACE reads, TCRdb lists one record per CDR3 protein. Of just over 400,000 distinct CDR3 sequences listed, around 22% are singletons. Sequencing was done on a sample of PBMCs or a T cell subset sorted from them (not recorded which). The source of these receptors is an adult woman who had mild COVID-19 (a few samples of this study predate the infection). Cell type and time point are not known.

The V and J genes are TRBV30 and TRBJ1-1; D unresolved. Trimming took 1 base from V and 4 from J, leaving 4 bases between them. This CDR3 has 11 residues. Per the germline V gene, CDR1 is GTSNPN and CDR2 is SVGIG (reference sequence). CDR3 nucleotide sequence: TGTGCCTGGAGTGAGCCCACTGAAGCTTTCTTT. Its translation is CAWSEPTEAFF.

This clonotype was detected a few times. The chain links TRBV4-2 to TRBJ2-1; 9 bases agree with TRBD2. V lost 0 bases to trimming and J lost 5 bases; unmatched junction nucleotides: 2. Looked up from germline, CDR1 is LGHNA and CDR2 is YNFKEQ. The CDR3 consists of 15 residues. The CDR3 protein is CASSQEGGGDNEQFF. CDR3 in DNA: TGTGCCAGCAGCCAAGAGGGCGGGGGGGACAATGAGCAGTTCTTC.

CDR3 amino acids: CATRLGGTGELFF. The DNA for the CDR3 is TGTGCCACCCGCCTAGGGGGCACCGGGGAGCTGTTTTTT. The chain carries TRBV7-6 and TRBJ2-2; tentative D call: TRBD1 (6 bases). V gave up 10 bases and J gave up 4 bases, with 13 bases separating them. The CDR3 loop spans 13 amino acids. Germline CDR1 and CDR2: SGHVS and FNYEAQ.

The V and J genes are TRBV24-1 and TRBJ1-1, with TRBD1 identical over 11 bases. This CDR3 has 15 residues. In germline, CDR1 is KGHDR, CDR2 SFDVKD. V shed 6 bases, J shed 4 bases, and the junction held 6 bases outside the gene matches. The CDR3 loop reads CATSSSGTGGTEAFF. Here the CDR3 DNA reads TGTGCCACCAGTAGCTCCGGGACAGGGGGCACTGAAGCTTTCTTT.

This clonotype was picked up a small number of times. The CDR3 region is CASSTGTDYEQYF. In nucleotides, the CDR3 is TGTGCCAGTAGTACCGGGACTGACTACGAGCAGTACTTC. The V gene is TRBV19, the J gene TRBJ2-7, with D maybe TRBD2 (6 bases). The CDR3 has 13 amino acids. With 4 bases removed from V and 3 bases from J, the gap between germline ends came to 10 bases. The germline V gene encodes CDR1 LNHDA and CDR2 SQIVND (reference sequence).

The chain uses TRBV12-3 or TRBV12-4 and TRBJ2-1; 13 bases line up with TRBD2. The CDR3 runs 20 residues. With 2 bases clipped from V and 4 bases from J, the junction kept 14 bases outside the gene matches. The chain's CDR3 is CASSLNRGMTSGRRYNEQFF. The CDR3 nucleotides are TGTGCCAGCAGTTTAAACAGGGGGATGACTAGCGGGAGGAGATACAATGAGCAGTTCTTC.